A single sample is the source of the 22 T cell receptor beta chains below, sequenced in a study of blood T cell repertoires in COVID-19. The assay was immunoSEQ multiplex PCR, and TCRdb's table has in-frame clones only and misses some. The sample lists some 260,000 clones, about nine tenths occurring once. Sequences were obtained from peripheral blood. These receptors came from a woman aged 25 to 39 with COVID-19, enrolled during active disease.

This chain joins TRBV10-3 and TRBJ2-1, with 13 bases aligning to TRBD2. Germline lookup yields CDR1 ENHRY and CDR2 SYGVKD. The CDR3 contains 14 residues. The V segment lost 5 bases and the J segment 8 bases; nucleotides outside the gene matches: 3. This chain's CDR3 is CAISTSGREDEQFF. The CDR3, as DNA: TGTGCCATCAGTACTAGCGGGAGGGAGGATGAGCAGTTCTTC.

The genes are TRBV7-9 and TRBJ1-2, with a possible D match to TRBD1 (5 bases). CDR1 SEHNR and CDR2 FQNEAQ come from the germline V gene (reference sequence). The CDR3 runs to 13 residues. Trimming took off 5 bases at V and 6 bases at J, with 13 bases between the two ends. CDR3 nucleotides: TGTGCCAGCAGCCCACACAGGATTGATGGCTACACCTTC. It yields the protein CASSPHRIDGYTF. The full variable domain, with the rest looked up from reference TRBV7-9 and TRBJ1-2, is DTGVSQNPRHKITKRGQNVTFRCDPISEHNRLYWYRQTLGQGPEFLTYFQNEAQLEKSRLLSDRFSAERPKGSFSTLEIQRTEQGDSAMYLCASSPHRIDGYTFGSGTRLTVV.

The genes are TRBV29-1 and TRBJ2-1; 11 nucleotides agree with TRBD2. The germline V gene encodes CDR1 SQVTM and CDR2 ANQGSEA. Trimming at V came to 3 bases and at J to 3 bases, leaving 7 bases not matched to a gene. CDR3 length equals 16 residues. The CDR3 reads CSVDPRLAGNYNEQFF. CDR3 DNA sequence: TGCAGCGTTGATCCACGACTAGCGGGGAACTACAATGAGCAGTTCTTC.

This clone was counted once. The rearrangement uses TRBV6-2 or TRBV6-3 and TRBJ2-2; 9 nucleotides line up with TRBD1. The CDR3 length is 16 residues. Trimming at V came to 0 bases and at J to 3 bases, leaving 2 bases not matched to a gene. The germline gives CDR1 MNHEY, CDR2 SVGEGT. The CDR3 bases are TGTGCCAGCAGTTACTCAGACAGGGGGGACACCGGGGAGCTGTTTTTT. It specifies CASSYSDRGDTGELFF.

V is TRBV7-9 and J is TRBJ1-1; 7 nucleotides match TRBD1. The J segment lost 3 bases and the V segment lost 4 bases, leaving 8 bases of the junction unmatched. The CDR3 loop spans 15 amino acids. CDR1 is SEHNR, CDR2 FQNEAQ, per germline (reference sequence). CDR3 sequence: CASSSSPGTDTEAFF. Written as DNA, the CDR3 is TGTGCCAGCAGCTCGAGCCCGGGGACAGACACTGAAGCTTTCTTT.

This sequence joins TRBV20-1 and TRBJ1-5, with D maybe TRBD1 (5 bases). The CDR3 sequence is 17 residues long. CDR1 is DFQATT, CDR2 SNEGSKA, per germline (reference sequence). V lost 3 bases and J 5 bases, leaving 23 bases between the germline ends. The CDR3 region is CSASGAGIHQGHQPQHF. DNA for the CDR3: TGCAGTGCTAGTGGGGCAGGGATTCACCAAGGGCATCAGCCCCAGCATTTT.

The J gene is TRBJ2-7, the V gene TRBV2; 12 positions agree with TRBD1. V shed 5 bases, J shed 4 bases, and the junction held 12 bases outside the gene matches. CDR3 length equals 17 residues. Germline assignment: CDR1 SNHLY and CDR2 FYNNEI. In DNA, the CDR3 is TGTGCCAGCAGTCCGGGACAGGGGGCGCATATAACGTACGAGCAGTACTTC. Protein: CASSPGQGAHITYEQYF.

The chain combines TRBV15 with TRBJ2-7, with TRBD2 matching over 8 bases. Germline V gene sequence: CDR1 LNHNV, CDR2 YYDKDF (reference sequence). The CDR3 is made up of 14 amino acids. J gave up 7 bases and V 0 bases, and 5 bases lay outside the gene matches. The CDR3 DNA follows: TGTGCCACCAGCAGAGATCGGGCTAGCGGGGAGCAGTACGTC. It codes for CATSRDRASGEQYV.

This clone has only one observation. The rearrangement uses TRBV11-3 and TRBJ2-3; 7 bases align to TRBD2. Germline-derived CDR1 and CDR2 are SGHNT and YENEEA. V lost 5 bases and J lost 2; bases outside the gene matches: 10. This CDR3 is 16 amino acids long. CDR3 nucleotide sequence: TGTGCCAGCAGCCAAGGACTAGATAGGTCCACAGATACGCAGTATTTT. Its protein product is CASSQGLDRSTDTQYF. The full variable domain, with the rest looked up from reference TRBV11-3 and TRBJ2-3, is EAGVVQSPRYKIIEKKQPVAFWCNPISGHNTLYWYLQNLGQGPELLIRYENEEAVDDSQLPKDRFSAERLKGVDSTLKIQPAELGDSAVYLCASSQGLDRSTDTQYFGPGTRLTVL.

The chain carries TRBV5-1 and TRBJ1-2, with 9 bases aligning to TRBD1. Germline loops: CDR1 SGHRS, CDR2 YFSETQ. V dropped 1 base and J dropped 2; count of bases not matched to a gene: 9. This CDR3 comprises 17 residues. CDR3 DNA: TGCGCCAGCAGCTTGTTGGGACAGGGAGCTTTGAACTATGGCTACACCTTC. Residues: CASSLLGQGALNYGYTF. Full variable domain (remainder filled in from reference TRBV5-1 and TRBJ1-2): KAGVTQTPRYLIKTRGQQVTLSCSPISGHRSVSWYQQTPGQGLQFLFEYFSETQRNKGNFPGRFSGRQFSNSRSEMNVSTLELGDSALYLCASSLLGQGALNYGYTFGSGTRLTVV.

This sequence joins TRBV25-1 and TRBJ2-1; 11 bases fit TRBD2. Germline-derived CDR1 and CDR2 are MGHDK and SYGVNS. This CDR3 is built from 17 residues. V trimming: 2 bases; J trimming: 7 bases; junction bases outside the gene matches: 10. For the CDR3, the DNA is TGTGCCAGCAGTGAAATCGAAGGGACTAGCGGTGGAAATGAGCAGTTCTTC. Protein product: CASSEIEGTSGGNEQFF.

This chain joins TRBV4-3 and TRBJ2-3; TRBD2 is a possible D gene (5 bases). V dropped 4 bases and J dropped 1 base, with 9 bases sitting between them. Germline V gene lookup returns CDR1 LGHNA and CDR2 YSLEER. This CDR3 contains 14 residues. The DNA of the CDR3 is TGCGCCAGCAGCCCATTCGGGGGCACAGATACGCAGTATTTT. Its translation: CASSPFGGTDTQYF.

V and J are TRBV25-1 and TRBJ1-5; D unclear. CDR1 and CDR2 from the germline V gene are MGHDK and SYGVNS. Trimming removed 4 bases at V and 7 bases at J, with 11 bases between. This CDR3 is built from 13 residues. This CDR3 is CASSVAGNQPQHF. CDR3 nucleotides: TGTGCCAGCAGTGTGGCGGGGAACCAGCCCCAGCATTTT.

The chain couples TRBV5-1 to TRBJ1-4, with TRBD1 identical over 10 bases. Germline lookup yields CDR1 SGHRS and CDR2 YFSETQ. The V and J ends lost 0 bases and 8 bases, in that order; junction bases with no gene match: 13. The length of the CDR3 is 18 residues. CDR3 protein: CASSLGLGQGFSQEKLFF. Here the CDR3 DNA reads TGCGCCAGCAGCTTGGGTTTGGGACAGGGGTTTTCGCAGGAAAAACTGTTTTTT.

This chain uses TRBV10-3 with TRBJ1-2; 8 bases agree with TRBD1. The trim removed 0 bases at V and 8 bases at J, leaving 5 bases unmatched. Per germline, CDR1 ENHRY and CDR2 SYGVKD. This CDR3 contains 14 residues. The chain's CDR3 is CAISESRDRRGYTF. CDR3 coding DNA: TGTGCCATCAGTGAGTCGAGGGACAGGAGAGGCTACACCTTC.

The chain is built from TRBV7-6 and TRBJ2-1, with 8 bases lining up with TRBD1. The CDR3 length is 17 residues. The germline V gene encodes CDR1 SGHVS and CDR2 FNYEAQ. Trimming at V came to 5 bases and at J to 2 bases, leaving 11 bases not matched to a gene. The CDR3 here is CASSPFPDRVPYNEQFF. DNA for the CDR3: TGTGCCAGCAGCCCCTTCCCGGACAGGGTGCCCTACAATGAGCAGTTCTTC.

In this sample, this clone turned up a few times. The rearrangement joins TRBV29-1 to TRBJ2-7; D not resolved. The CDR3 is made up of 13 amino acids. Germline CDR1 and CDR2: SQVTM and ANQGSEA. Trimming removed 5 bases from V and 3 bases from J, with 14 bases in between. The CDR3, as DNA: TGCAGCGTTCATTGGGCCGAGAACTACGAGCAGTACTTC. As protein: CSVHWAENYEQYF.

The chain has TRBV6-5 and TRBJ2-7; possibly TRBD1 for D (6 bases). The CDR3 runs 15 residues. Germline values: CDR1 MNHEY, CDR2 SVGAGI. Trimming shortened V by 5 bases and J by 2 bases, and 16 bases separated the two germline ends. The CDR3 protein is CASSPTIGGPYEQYF. The CDR3 DNA follows: TGTGCCAGCAGTCCGACCATTGGGGGCCCCTACGAGCAGTACTTC.

This clone was counted once. This rearrangement joins TRBV6-5 to TRBJ1-5; tentatively, D is TRBD1 (6 bases). The CDR3 covers 15 residues. V dropped 6 bases and J dropped 0 bases, with 12 bases sitting between them. In germline, CDR1 is MNHEY, CDR2 SVGAGI. The CDR3 DNA sequence: TGTGCCAGCAGCCCCGACAGGTATAGCAATCAGCCCCAGCATTTT. Amino acid sequence: CASSPDRYSNQPQHF.

The V gene is TRBV4-2, the J gene TRBJ1-1; no definite D call. The V and J ends lost 4 bases and 7 bases respectively, with 10 bases between them. Looked up from germline, CDR1 is LGHNA and CDR2 is YNFKEQ. The CDR3 is 12 amino acids. CDR3 bases: TGTGCCAGCAGCCCAAAGCCCGGTGAAGCTTTCTTT. Protein: CASSPKPGEAFF.

The rearrangement links TRBV29-1 to TRBJ2-6, with 10 bases aligning to TRBD1. V lost 1 base to trimming and J lost 0 bases; unmatched junction nucleotides: 6. Germline CDR1 SQVTM, CDR2 ANQGSEA. The CDR3 has 18 residues. CDR3 loop: CSVEVPTGGYSGANVLTF. The CDR3 DNA sequence: TGCAGCGTTGAAGTCCCGACAGGGGGCTACTCTGGGGCCAACGTCCTGACTTTC.

The V gene is TRBV6-6, the J gene TRBJ1-1, with D hard to call. Germline values: CDR1 MNHNY, CDR2 SVGAGI (reference sequence). The germline V and J ends were trimmed by 6 bases and 2 bases, with 13 bases remaining between them. The CDR3 is made up of 14 amino acids. Here the CDR3 reads CASRTETANTEAFF. The CDR3 DNA reads TGTGCCAGCAGGACGGAGACCGCTAACACTGAAGCTTTCTTT.